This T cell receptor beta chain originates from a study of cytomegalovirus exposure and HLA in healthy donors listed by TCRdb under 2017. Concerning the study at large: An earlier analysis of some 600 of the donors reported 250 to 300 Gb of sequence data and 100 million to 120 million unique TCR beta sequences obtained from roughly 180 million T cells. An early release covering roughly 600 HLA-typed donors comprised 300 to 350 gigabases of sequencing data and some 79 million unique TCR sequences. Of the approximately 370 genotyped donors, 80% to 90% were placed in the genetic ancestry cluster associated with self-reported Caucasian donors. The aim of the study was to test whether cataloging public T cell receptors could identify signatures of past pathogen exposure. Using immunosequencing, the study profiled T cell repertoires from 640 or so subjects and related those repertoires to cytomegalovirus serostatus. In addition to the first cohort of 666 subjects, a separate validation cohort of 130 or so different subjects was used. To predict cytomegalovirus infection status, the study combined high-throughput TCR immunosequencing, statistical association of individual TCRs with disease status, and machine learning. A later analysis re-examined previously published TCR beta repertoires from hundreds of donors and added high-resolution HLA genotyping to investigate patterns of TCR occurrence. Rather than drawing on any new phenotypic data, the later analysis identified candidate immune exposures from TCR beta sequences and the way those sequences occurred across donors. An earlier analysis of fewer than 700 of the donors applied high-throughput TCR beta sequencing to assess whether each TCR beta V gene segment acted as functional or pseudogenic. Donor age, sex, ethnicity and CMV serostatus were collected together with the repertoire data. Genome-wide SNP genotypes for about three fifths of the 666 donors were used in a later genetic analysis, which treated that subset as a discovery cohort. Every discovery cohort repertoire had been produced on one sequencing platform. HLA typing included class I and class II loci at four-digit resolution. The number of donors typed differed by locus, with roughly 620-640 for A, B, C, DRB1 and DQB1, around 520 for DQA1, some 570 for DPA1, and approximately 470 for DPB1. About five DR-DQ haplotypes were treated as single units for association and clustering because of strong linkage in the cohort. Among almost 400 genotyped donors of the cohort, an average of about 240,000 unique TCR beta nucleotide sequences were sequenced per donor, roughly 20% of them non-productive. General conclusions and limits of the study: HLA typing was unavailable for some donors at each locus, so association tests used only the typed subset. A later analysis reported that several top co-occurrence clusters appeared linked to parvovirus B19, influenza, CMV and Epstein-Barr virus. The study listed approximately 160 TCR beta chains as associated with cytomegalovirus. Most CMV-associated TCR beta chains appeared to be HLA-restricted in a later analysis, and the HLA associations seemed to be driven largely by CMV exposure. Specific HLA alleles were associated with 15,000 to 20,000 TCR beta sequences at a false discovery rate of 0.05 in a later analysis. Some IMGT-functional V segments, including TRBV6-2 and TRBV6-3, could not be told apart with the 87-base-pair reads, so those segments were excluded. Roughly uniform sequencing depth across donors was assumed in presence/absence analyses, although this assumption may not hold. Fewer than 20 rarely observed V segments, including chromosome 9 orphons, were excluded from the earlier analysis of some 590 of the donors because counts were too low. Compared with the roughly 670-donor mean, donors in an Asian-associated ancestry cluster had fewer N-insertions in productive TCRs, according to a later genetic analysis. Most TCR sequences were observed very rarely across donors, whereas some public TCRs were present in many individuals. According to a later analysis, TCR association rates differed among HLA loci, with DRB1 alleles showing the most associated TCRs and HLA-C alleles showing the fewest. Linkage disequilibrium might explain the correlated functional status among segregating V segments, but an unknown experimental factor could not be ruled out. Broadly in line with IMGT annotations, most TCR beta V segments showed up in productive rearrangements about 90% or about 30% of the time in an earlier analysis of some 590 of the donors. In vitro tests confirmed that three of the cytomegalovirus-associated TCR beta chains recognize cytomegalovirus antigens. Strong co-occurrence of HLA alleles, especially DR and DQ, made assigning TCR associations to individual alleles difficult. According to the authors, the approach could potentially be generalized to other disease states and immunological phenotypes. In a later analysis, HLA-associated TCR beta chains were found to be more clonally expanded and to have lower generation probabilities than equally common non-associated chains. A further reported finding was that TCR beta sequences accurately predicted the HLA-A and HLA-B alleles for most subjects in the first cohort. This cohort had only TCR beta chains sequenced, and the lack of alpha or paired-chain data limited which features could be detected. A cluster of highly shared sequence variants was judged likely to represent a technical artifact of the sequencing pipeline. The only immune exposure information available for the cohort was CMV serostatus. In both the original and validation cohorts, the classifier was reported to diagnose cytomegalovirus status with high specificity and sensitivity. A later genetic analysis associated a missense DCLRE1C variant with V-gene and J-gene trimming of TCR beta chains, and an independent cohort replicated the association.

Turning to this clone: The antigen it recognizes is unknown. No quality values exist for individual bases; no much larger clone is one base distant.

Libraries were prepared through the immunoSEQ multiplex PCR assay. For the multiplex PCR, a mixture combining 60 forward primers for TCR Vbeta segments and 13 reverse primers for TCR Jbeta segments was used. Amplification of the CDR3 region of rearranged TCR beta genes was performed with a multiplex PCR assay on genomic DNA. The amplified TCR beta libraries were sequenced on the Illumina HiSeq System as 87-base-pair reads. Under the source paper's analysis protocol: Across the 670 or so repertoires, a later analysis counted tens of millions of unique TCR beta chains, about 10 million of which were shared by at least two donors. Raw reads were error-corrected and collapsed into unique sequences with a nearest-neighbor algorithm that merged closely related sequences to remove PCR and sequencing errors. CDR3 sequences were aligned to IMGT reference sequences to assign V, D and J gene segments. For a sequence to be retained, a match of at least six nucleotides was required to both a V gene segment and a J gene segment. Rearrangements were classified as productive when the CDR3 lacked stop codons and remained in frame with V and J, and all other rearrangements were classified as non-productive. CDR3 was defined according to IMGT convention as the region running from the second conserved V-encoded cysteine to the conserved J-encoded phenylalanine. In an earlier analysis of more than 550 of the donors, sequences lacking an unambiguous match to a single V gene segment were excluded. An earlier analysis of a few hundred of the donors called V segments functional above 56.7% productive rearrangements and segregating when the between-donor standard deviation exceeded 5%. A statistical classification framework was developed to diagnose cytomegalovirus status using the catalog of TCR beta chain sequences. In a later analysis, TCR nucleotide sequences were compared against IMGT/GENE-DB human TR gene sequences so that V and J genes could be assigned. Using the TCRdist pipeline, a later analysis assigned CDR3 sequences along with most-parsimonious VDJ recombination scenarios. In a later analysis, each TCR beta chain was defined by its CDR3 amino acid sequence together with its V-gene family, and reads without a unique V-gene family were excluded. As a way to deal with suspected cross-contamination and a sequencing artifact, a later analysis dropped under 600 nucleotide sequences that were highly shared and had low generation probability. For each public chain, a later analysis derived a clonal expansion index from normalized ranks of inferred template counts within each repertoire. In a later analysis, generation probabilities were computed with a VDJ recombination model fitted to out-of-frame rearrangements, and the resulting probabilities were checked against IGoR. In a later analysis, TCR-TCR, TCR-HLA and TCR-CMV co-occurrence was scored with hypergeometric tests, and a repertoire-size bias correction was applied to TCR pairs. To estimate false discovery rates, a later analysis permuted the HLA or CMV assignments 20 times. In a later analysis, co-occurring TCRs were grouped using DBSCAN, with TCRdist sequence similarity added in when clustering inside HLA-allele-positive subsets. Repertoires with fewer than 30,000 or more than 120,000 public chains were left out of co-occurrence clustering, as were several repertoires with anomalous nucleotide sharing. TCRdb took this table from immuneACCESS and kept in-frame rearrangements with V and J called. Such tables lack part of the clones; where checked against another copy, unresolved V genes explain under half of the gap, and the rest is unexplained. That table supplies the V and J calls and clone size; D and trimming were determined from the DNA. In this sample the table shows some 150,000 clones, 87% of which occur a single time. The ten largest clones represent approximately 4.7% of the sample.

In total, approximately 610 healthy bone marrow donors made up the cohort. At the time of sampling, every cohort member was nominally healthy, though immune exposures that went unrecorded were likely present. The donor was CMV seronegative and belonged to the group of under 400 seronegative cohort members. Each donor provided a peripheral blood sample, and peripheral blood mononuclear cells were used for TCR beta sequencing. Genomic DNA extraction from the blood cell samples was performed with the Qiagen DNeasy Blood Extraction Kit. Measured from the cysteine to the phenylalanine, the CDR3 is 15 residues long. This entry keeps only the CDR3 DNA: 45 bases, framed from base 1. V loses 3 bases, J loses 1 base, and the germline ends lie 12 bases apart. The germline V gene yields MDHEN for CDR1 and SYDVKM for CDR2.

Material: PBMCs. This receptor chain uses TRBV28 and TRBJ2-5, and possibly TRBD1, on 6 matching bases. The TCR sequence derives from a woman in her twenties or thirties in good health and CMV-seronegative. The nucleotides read TGTGCCAGCAGTTTCTTCCTAGGGGGCCAAGAGACCCAGTACTTC. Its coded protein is CASSFFLGGQETQYF.